This T cell receptor (beta chain) was obtained from a study of blood T cell repertoires in COVID-19. Per the original methods: Amplification with reference gene primers provided the estimates of nucleated cell counts. Some clones are missing from TCRdb's copy, which holds only in-frame ones; the method was immunoSEQ multiplex PCR. D and trimming were read from the DNA, whereas the V and J calls and clone size are those reported in that table. The sample holds under 250,000 clones, over 80% seen once. Sequenced: peripheral blood. The TCR sequence derives from a man in his forties with acute or convalescent COVID-19.

DNA of the CDR3: TGTGCCAGCAGCGCTGGTTCGGGACAAAACTATGGCTACACCTTC. This sequence encodes CASSAGSGQNYGYTF. The J gene is TRBJ1-2, the V gene TRBV3-1 (or the pseudogene TRBV3-2); weak D call: TRBD1 (6 bases). Trimming shortened V by 5 bases and J by 2 bases, and 15 bases separated the two germline ends. The CDR3 consists of 15 residues. Germline lookup yields CDR1 LGHDT and CDR2 YNNKEL (reference sequence).